This T cell receptor beta chain was identified during a study of liver allograft versus peripheral blood T cells. Study in general: Transplanted livers and recipients' peripheral blood had their T cell receptor repertoires compared. Notes on the study in general: Liver allografts reportedly held T cell receptor repertoires unlike those in peripheral blood.

V lost 0 bases, J lost 14 bases, and 14 bases lay in between. Germline values: CDR1 LGHDT, CDR2 YNNKEL (reference sequence). There are 14 residues in the CDR3. Each CDR3 protein gets one entry after TCRdb re-called the reads with MiXCR. The sample lists fewer than 7,000 distinct CDR3 sequences, over 15% seen once, with about 10% in the top ten. This clonotype was observed a few times. Antigen specificity is unknown. The TCR comes from a human patient who had a liver transplant. Some T cells may be provided by the graft donor. This chain connects TRBV3-1 to TRBJ1-6; no reliable D call. Written as DNA, the CDR3 is TGTGCCAGCAGCCAAGACCTAACGGTTCAAACCCTCCACTTT. This codes for CASSQDLTVQTLHF.